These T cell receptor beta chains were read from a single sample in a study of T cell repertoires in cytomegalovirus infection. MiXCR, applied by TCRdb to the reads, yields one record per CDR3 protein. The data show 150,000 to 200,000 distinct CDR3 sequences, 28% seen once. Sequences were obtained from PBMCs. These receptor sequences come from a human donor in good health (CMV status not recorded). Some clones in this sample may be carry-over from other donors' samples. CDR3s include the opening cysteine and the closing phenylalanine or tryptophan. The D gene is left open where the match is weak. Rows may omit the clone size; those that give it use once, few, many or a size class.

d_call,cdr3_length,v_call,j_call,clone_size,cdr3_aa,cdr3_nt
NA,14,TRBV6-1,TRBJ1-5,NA,CASSEGWDPQPQHF,TGTGCCAGCAGTGAAGGGTGGGACCCTCAGCCCCAGCATTTT
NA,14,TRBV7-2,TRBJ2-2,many,CASSRGGWTGELFF,TGTGCCAGCAGCCGCGGGGGCTGGACCGGGGAGCTGTTTTTT
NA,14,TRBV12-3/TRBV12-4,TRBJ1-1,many,CASSLIAGNTEAFF,TGTGCCAGCAGTTTGATCGCAGGGAACACTGAAGCTTTCTTT
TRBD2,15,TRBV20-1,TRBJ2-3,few,CSATVASGMTDTQYF,TGCAGTGCTACAGTGGCTAGCGGAATGACAGATACGCAGTATTTT
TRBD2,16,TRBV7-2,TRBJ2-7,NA,CASSGVSGGAPYEQYF,TGTGCCAGCAGTGGGGTTAGCGGGGGGGCCCCCTACGAGCAGTACTTC
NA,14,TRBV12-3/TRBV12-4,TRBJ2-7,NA,CASSLALATYEQYF,TGTGCCAGCAGTTTAGCGCTGGCAACCTACGAGCAGTACTTC
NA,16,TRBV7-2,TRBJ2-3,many,CASSLVWALFTDTQYF,TGTGCCAGCAGCTTAGTGTGGGCCTTATTCACAGATACGCAGTATTTT
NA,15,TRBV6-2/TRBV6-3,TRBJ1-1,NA,CASRKSQNLNTEAFF,TGTGCCAGCAGAAAATCACAGAATTTGAACACTGAAGCTTTCTTT
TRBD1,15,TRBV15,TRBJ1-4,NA,CATSGQDRGYEKLFF,TGTGCCACCAGCGGGCAGGACAGGGGGTATGAAAAACTGTTTTTT
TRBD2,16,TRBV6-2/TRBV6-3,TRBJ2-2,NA,CASSSLLAGDPGELFF,TGTGCCAGCAGTTCCCTTCTAGCGGGGGACCCCGGGGAGCTGTTTTTT
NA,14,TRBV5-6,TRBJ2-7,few,CASSLGGRAYEQYF,TGTGCCAGCAGCTTGGGCGGCAGAGCCTACGAGCAGTACTTC
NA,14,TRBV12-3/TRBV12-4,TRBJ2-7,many,CASSLVPLSYEQYF,TGTGCCAGCAGTTTGGTACCTCTCTCCTACGAGCAGTACTTC
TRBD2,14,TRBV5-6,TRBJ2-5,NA,CATGLAGTQETQYF,TGTGCCACCGGACTAGCGGGGACACAAGAGACCCAGTACTTC
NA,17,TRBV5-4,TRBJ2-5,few,CASSYGGGRVGQETQYF,TGTGCCAGCAGCTACGGAGGGGGGCGCGTCGGGCAAGAGACCCAGTACTTC
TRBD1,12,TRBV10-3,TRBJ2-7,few,CAISGTGGPWYF,TGTGCCATCAGTGGAACAGGGGGCCCTTGGTACTTC
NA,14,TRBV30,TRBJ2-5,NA,CAWRGPGRLETQYF,TGTGCCTGGCGCGGACCCGGCCGATTAGAGACCCAGTACTTC
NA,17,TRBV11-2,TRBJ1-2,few,CASSLDVRGRGAYGYTF,TGTGCCAGCAGCTTAGATGTTCGGGGCAGGGGAGCCTATGGCTACACCTTC
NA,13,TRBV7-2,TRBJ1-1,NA,CASSSLPQGEAFF,TGTGCCAGCAGCTCCTTACCACAGGGAGAAGCTTTCTTT
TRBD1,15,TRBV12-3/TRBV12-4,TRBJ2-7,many,CASRSTGTGSYEQYF,TGTGCCAGCAGGTCTACCGGGACAGGGTCCTACGAGCAGTACTTC
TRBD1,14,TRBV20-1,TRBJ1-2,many,CSASRTGEDYGYTF,TGCAGTGCTTCCCGGACAGGGGAGGACTATGGCTACACCTTC
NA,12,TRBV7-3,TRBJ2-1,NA,CASSPRTGKQFF,TGTGCCAGCAGCCCAAGAACCGGTAAGCAGTTCTTC
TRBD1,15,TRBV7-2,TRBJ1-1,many,CASSLDRGWDTEAFF,TGTGCCAGCAGCTTAGACAGGGGGTGGGACACTGAAGCTTTCTTT
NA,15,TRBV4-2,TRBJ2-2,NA,CASSPPGLRTGELFF,TGTGCCAGCAGCCCACCGGGACTTAGGACCGGGGAGCTGTTTTTT
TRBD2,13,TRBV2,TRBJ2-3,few,CASVAGPTDTQYF,TGTGCCAGCGTAGCGGGGCCCACAGATACGCAGTATTTT
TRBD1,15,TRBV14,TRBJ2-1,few,CASSQGQGLRNEQFF,TGTGCCAGCAGCCAAGGACAGGGGTTAAGGAATGAGCAGTTCTTC
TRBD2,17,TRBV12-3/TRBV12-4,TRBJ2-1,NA,CASSSQWTSGGKDEQFF,TGTGCCAGCAGTTCACAGTGGACTAGCGGGGGGAAAGATGAGCAGTTCTTC
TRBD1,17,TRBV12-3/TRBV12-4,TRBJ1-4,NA,CASSRTNPGQGSEKLFF,TGTGCCAGCAGCCGAACGAACCCGGGACAGGGAAGTGAAAAACTGTTTTTT
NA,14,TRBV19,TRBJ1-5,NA,CASSIDRGRQPQHF,TGTGCCAGTAGTATAGATAGGGGCCGGCAGCCCCAGCATTTT
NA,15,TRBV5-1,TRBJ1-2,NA,CASSLGEAATYGYTF,TGCGCCAGCAGCTTGGGGGAAGCCGCTACGTATGGCTACACCTTC
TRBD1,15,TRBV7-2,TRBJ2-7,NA,CASSSYRGVVYEQYF,TGTGCCAGCAGCTCTTACAGGGGGGTAGTGTACGAGCAGTACTTC
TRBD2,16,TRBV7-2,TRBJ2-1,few,CASSPLTSGGRNEQFF,TGTGCCAGCAGCCCTCTTACTAGCGGGGGAAGGAATGAGCAGTTCTTC
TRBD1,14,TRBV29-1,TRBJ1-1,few,CSVHLQGIRTEAFF,TGCAGCGTTCACCTACAGGGGATTCGCACTGAAGCTTTCTTT
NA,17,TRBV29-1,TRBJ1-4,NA,CSVATGQPEATNEKLFF,TGCAGCGTTGCCACCGGACAGCCTGAGGCAACTAATGAAAAACTGTTTTTT
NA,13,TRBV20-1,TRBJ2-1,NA,CSGRTGGYNEQFF,TGCAGTGGGCGTACCGGGGGCTACAATGAGCAGTTCTTC
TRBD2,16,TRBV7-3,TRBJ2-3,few,CASSPTSGGQGDTQYF,TGTGCCAGCAGCCCGACTAGCGGGGGGCAGGGAGATACGCAGTATTTT
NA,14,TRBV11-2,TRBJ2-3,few,CASSLGQQADTQYF,TGTGCCAGCAGCTTAGGACAGCAAGCAGATACGCAGTATTTT
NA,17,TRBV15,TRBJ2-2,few,CATSRYRVSSNTGELFF,TGTGCCACCAGCAGATACAGGGTCTCTTCGAACACCGGGGAGCTGTTTTTT
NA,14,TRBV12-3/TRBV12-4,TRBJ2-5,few,CASSSRQGGKTQYF,TGTGCCAGCAGCTCCCGTCAAGGGGGGAAGACCCAGTACTTC
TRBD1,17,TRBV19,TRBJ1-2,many,CASTQSRTGRLEYGYTF,TGTGCCAGTACCCAGTCCCGGACAGGCCGACTGGAGTATGGCTACACCTTC
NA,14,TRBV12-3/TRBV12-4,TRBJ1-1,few,CASSLIRSNTEAFF,TGTGCCAGCAGTTTAATCAGATCGAACACTGAAGCTTTCTTT
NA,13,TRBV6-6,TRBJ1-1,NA,CASRLLWNTEAFF,TGTGCCAGCAGGCTTCTTTGGAACACTGAAGCTTTCTTT